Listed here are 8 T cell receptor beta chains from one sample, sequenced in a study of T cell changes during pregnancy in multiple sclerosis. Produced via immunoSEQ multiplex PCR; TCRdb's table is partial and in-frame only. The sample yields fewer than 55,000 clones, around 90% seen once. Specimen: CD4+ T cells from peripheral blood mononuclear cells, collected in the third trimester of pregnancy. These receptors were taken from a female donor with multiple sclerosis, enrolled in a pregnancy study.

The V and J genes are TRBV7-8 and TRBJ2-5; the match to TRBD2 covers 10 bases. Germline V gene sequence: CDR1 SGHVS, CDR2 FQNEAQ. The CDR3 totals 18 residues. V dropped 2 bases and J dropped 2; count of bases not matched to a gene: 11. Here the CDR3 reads CASSLRLAGAVGQETQYF. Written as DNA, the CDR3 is TGTGCCAGCAGCTTACGGCTAGCGGGGGCCGTAGGGCAAGAGACCCAGTACTTC.

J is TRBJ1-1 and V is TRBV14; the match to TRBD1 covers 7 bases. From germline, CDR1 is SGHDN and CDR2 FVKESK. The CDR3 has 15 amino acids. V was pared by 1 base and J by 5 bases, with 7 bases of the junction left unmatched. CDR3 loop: CASSQARGRSTEAFF. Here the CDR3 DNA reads TGTGCCAGCAGCCAAGCGAGGGGGCGGTCTACTGAAGCTTTCTTT.

Written as DNA, the CDR3 is TGTGCCAGCAGGGGTACGACAGGGGGTTACAATGAGCAGTTCTTC. This translates into CASRGTTGGYNEQFF. This rearrangement joins TRBV2 to TRBJ2-1; 9 nucleotides align to TRBD1. CDR1 is SNHLY and CDR2 is FYNNEI in the germline V gene. Unmatched junction bases numbered 7, after V lost 6 bases and J lost 4 bases. This CDR3 contains 15 residues.

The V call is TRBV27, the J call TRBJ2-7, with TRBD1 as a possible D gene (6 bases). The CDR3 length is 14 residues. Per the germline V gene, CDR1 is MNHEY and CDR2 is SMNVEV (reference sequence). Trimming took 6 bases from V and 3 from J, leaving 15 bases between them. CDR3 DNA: TGTGCCAGCAGACCCGGACAGAAAATCTACGAGCAGTACTTC. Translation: CASRPGQKIYEQYF.

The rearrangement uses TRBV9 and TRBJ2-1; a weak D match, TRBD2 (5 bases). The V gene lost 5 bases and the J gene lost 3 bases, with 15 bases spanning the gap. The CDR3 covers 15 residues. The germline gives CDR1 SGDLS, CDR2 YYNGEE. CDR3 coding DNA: TGTGCCAGCAGTCAGGACTCAATCTTCTACAATGAGCAGTTCTTC. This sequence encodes CASSQDSIFYNEQFF.

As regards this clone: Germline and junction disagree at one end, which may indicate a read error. The CDR3 loop is CASSEGTGVGRRIF. Here the CDR3 DNA reads TGTGCCAGCAGTGAAGGGACAGGGGTTGGAAGGCGCATTTTT. The chain uses TRBV6-1 and TRBJ1-5; 9 positions match TRBD1. This CDR3 comprises 14 residues. Germline CDR1 is MNHNS and CDR2 is SASEGT.

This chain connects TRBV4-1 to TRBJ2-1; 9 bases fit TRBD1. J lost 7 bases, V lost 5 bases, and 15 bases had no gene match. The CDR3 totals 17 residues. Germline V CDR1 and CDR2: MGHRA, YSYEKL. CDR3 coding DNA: TGCGCCAGCAGCTACTGGAAGGGACAGGGACTCTGGAATGAGCAGTTCTTC. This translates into CASSYWKGQGLWNEQFF.

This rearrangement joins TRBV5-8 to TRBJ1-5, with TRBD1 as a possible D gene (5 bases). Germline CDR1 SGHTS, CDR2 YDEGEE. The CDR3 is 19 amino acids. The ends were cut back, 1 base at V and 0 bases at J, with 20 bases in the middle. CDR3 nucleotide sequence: TGTGCCAGCAGCTTGATTAAAGGAGCGGGGACCTATAGCAATCAGCCCCAGCATTTT. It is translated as CASSLIKGAGTYSNQPQHF.